The T cell receptor beta chain described here comes from a study of T cell repertoires in cytomegalovirus infection. Study information: CMV epitopes that were recently identified and HLA-C-restricted were used alongside well-studied HLA-B-restricted ones. An indication of both CMV infection and matching HLA type came from public TCR beta signatures. Overall study results and limits: Cumulative frequency (of public TCR beta family members) identified carriers of CMV plus the relevant HLA. The ex vivo response was dominated by HLA-C-restricted CMV-specific TCR beta clonotypes.

TCRdb itself ran the reads through MiXCR, one entry per CDR3 protein. The table records roughly 220,000 distinct CDR3 sequences, around 35% of them present only once. On this clonotype: Its target is not known.

The CDR3 has 15 residues. Trimming removed 4 bases at V and 2 bases at J, with 14 bases between. CDR1 SGHRS and CDR2 YFSETQ come from the germline V gene. This receptor was identified in a human donor in good health (CMV status not recorded). Some clones in this sample may be carry-over from other donors' samples. This chain connects TRBV5-1 to TRBJ2-3; D is tentatively TRBD1 or TRBD2 (6 bases each). Material: CD8+ T cells from cultured PBMCs, obtained from culture after CMV antigen stimulation. This CDR3 reads CASSQKAGHTDTQYF. Written as DNA, the CDR3 is TGCGCCAGCAGCCAGAAGGCGGGACACACAGATACGCAGTATTTT.